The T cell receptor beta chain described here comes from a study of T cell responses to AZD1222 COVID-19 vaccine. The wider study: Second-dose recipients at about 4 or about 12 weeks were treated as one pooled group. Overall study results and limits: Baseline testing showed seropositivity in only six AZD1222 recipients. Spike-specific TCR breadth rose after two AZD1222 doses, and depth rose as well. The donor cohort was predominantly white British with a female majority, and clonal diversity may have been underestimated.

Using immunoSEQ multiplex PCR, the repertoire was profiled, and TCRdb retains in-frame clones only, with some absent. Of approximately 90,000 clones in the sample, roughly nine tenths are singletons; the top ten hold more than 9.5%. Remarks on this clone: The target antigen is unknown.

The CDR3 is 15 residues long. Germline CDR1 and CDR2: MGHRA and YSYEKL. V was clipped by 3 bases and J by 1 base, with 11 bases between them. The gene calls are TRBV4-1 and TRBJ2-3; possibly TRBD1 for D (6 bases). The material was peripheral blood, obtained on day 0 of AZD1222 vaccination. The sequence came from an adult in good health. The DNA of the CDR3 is TGCGCCAGCAGCCAGGGGGACACCCGCACAGATACGCAGTATTTT. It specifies CASSQGDTRTDTQYF.